This T cell receptor beta chain stems from a study of brain T cells in children with intractable seizures. Study-level points and caveats: Patients' HCMV serostatus was unknown; virus specificity rests on CDR3 similarity alone.

The sample's time point: blood from clinic visit 5 months post-surgery; TSC patient then seizure free. Patients received at least one anti-epileptic drug before surgery. The data were produced by immunoSEQ multiplex PCR, yet TCRdb's version contains in-frame clones alone and is incomplete. This table holds about 340,000 clones, over 90% found once. V lost 1 base, J lost 8 bases, and 15 bases lay in between. CDR1 LGHNA and CDR2 YNFKEQ come from the germline V gene. The CDR3 covers 16 residues. This clone came up a few times. The antigen is not known. The rearrangement uses TRBV4-2 and TRBJ1-6; weak D call: TRBD1 (5 bases). This TCR was recovered from a boy less than two years old with tuberous sclerosis and intractable seizures. Sequences were derived from peripheral blood, sampled approximately 5 months after surgery. The CDR3: CASSQGLGQTYSPLHF. For the CDR3, the DNA is TGTGCCAGCAGCCAAGGTTTGGGGCAGACCTATTCACCCCTCCACTTT.